These 8 T cell receptor beta chains share one sample of origin, sequenced in a study of response to subunit inactivated influenza vaccine. TCRdb processed the RT-PCR reads anew with MiXCR; each CDR3 protein has one entry. This table has 500,000 to 550,000 distinct CDR3 sequences, 7.6% appearing once. Specimen: PBMCs from blood, collected about 24 months after vaccination. These receptors were collected from a man between 50 and 69 years old who received an inactivated influenza vaccine.

This chain connects TRBV6-5 to TRBJ1-1; D is perhaps TRBD1 (5 bases). Germline lookup yields CDR1 MNHEY and CDR2 SVGAGI. This CDR3 is built from 17 residues. Trimming took off 0 bases at V and 4 bases at J, with 18 bases between the two ends. As DNA, the CDR3 is TGTGCCAGCAGTTACTCTAGGCAGGGCGGGATGGGCACTGAAGCTTTCTTT. It codes for CASSYSRQGGMGTEAFF.

This clonotype occurred many times. The chain uses TRBV7-2 and TRBJ2-1, with 7 bases matching TRBD1. Germline lookup yields CDR1 SGHTA and CDR2 FQGNSA. This CDR3 is built from 14 residues. The trim removed 5 bases at V and 5 bases at J, leaving 6 bases unmatched. The CDR3 sequence: CASSIRTGDNEQFF. CDR3 coding DNA: TGTGCCAGCAGCATACGGACAGGAGACAATGAGCAGTTCTTC.

The rearrangement links TRBV30 to TRBJ2-5; TRBD2 matches at 8 bases. This CDR3 comprises 14 residues. Germline V gene data show CDR1 as GTSNPN and CDR2 as SVGIG (reference sequence). V trimming: 2 bases; J trimming: 7 bases; junction bases outside the gene matches: 9. The CDR3 bases are TGTGCCTGGAGTAGCGGGAGCCTCACGGGGACCCAGTACTTC. Residues: CAWSSGSLTGTQYF.

The sample holds one count of this clonotype. This sequence joins TRBV28 and TRBJ2-7; D not certain. V gave up 6 bases and J gave up 0 bases, with 12 bases separating them. The germline CDR1 and CDR2 sequences are MDHEN and SYDVKM. The CDR3 length is 14 residues. CDR3: CASRRGPSSYEQYF. In DNA, the CDR3 is TGTGCCAGCAGGAGAGGACCTAGCTCCTACGAGCAGTACTTC.

This clonotype was counted many times. The chain is built from TRBV6-5 and TRBJ1-1, with D perhaps matching TRBD1 (5 bases). Germline CDR1 MNHEY, CDR2 SVGAGI. Trimming took 3 bases from V and 0 from J, leaving 8 bases between them. The CDR3 sequence is 14 residues long. The CDR3 region has the DNA TGTGCCAGCAGTTATGGGGGGATGAACACTGAAGCTTTCTTT. Protein sequence: CASSYGGMNTEAFF.

The rearrangement joins TRBV20-1 to TRBJ2-1; 9 nucleotides match TRBD2. Germline CDR1 is DFQATT and CDR2 is SNEGSKA (reference sequence). J gave up 10 bases and V 3 bases, and 10 bases lay outside the gene matches. This CDR3 contains 14 residues. The CDR3: CSASVAGGWNEQFF. CDR3 DNA sequence: TGCAGTGCTAGCGTCGCGGGAGGGTGGAACGAGCAGTTCTTC.

The chain recombines TRBV29-1 with TRBJ2-7; unclear D gene. The CDR3 is 14 residues long. Germline-derived CDR1 and CDR2 are SQVTM and ANQGSEA. The V and J ends lost 6 bases and 1 base respectively, with 16 bases between them. DNA of the CDR3: TGCAGCGTGTTTATCGGGCCAACGTCCTACGAGCAGTACTTC. It specifies CSVFIGPTSYEQYF.

This clonotype was seen many times. V and J are TRBV12-3 or TRBV12-4 and TRBJ2-3; 8 positions match TRBD2. There are 14 residues in the CDR3. The V segment lost 7 bases and the J segment 4 bases; nucleotides outside the gene matches: 7. This CDR3 is CASTPGGAPDTQYF. The CDR3 DNA follows: TGTGCCAGCACCCCGGGAGGGGCTCCAGATACGCAGTATTTT.